The T cell receptor beta chain under discussion was sequenced for a study of T cells in Graves' hyperthyroidism and ophthalmopathy. The CDR3 runs to 17 residues. The germline gives CDR1 LGHDT, CDR2 YNNKEL (reference sequence). Trimming took off 4 bases at V and 0 bases at J, with 16 bases between the two ends. The source material, RNA transcripts, was used to amplify TCR beta CDR3 regions. An initial round of RT-PCR targeting the TCR CDR3 relied on the HTBI primer set. TCRdb ran MiXCR on the multiplex PCR reads and lists one entry per CDR3 protein. The table lists around 660,000 distinct CDR3 sequences, about 45% of them singletons.

Sequencing used peripheral blood or thyroid tissue (not recorded which). The rearrangement uses TRBV3-1 and TRBJ1-3; tentatively, D is TRBD1 (6 bases). The origin of this receptor is an adult man with Graves' disease, either hyperthyroidism or ophthalmopathy (not recorded which). The CDR3 DNA reads TGTGCCAGCAGCCCTCGGATTAACAGGGTCTCTGGAAACACCATATATTTT. It is translated as CASSPRINRVSGNTIYF.